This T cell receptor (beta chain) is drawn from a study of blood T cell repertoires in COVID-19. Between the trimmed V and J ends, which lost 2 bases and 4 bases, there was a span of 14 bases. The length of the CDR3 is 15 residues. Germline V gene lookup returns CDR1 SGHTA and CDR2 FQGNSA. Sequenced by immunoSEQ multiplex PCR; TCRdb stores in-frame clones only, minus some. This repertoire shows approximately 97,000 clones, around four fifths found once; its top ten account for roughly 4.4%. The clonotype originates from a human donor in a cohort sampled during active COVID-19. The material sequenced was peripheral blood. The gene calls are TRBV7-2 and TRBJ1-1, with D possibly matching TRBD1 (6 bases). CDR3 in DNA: TGTGCCAGCAGCTTACAGGGGTTTTTAATCACTGAAGCTTTCTTT. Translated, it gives CASSLQGFLITEAFF.